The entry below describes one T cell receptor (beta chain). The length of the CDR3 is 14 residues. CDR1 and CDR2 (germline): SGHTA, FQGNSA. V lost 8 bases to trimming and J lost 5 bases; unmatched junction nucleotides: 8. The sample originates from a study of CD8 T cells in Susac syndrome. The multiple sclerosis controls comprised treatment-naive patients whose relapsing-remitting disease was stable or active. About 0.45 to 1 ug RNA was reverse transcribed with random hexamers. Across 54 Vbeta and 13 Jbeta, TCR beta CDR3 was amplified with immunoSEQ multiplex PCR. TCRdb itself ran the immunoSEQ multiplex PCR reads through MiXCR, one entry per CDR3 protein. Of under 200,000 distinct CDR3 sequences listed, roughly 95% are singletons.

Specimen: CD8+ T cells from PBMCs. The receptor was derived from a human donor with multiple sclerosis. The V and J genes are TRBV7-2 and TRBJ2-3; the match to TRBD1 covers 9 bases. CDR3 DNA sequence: TGTGCCAGCGGGACAGGGTCTCTTGGAGATACGCAGTATTTT. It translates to CASGTGSLGDTQYF.